Below are 19 T cell receptor beta chains sequenced from a single sample in a study of human T cells and chemical hapten exposure (dated by TCRdb to about 2021). Reading the label with the study, this specimen's time point is: pre-sensitization, week 0. The sample's treatment or condition label is to be understood as: therapeutic diphenylcyclopropenone sensitization with weekly scalp DPC. Libraries were built with RACE. For sequencing, a NextSeq 500 was employed. TCRdb trimmed the raw reads at Q25, called clones with MiXCR and kept productive beta chains. Every CDR3 protein is listed once, alongside the most common genes and DNA of its rows. The table for this sample lists roughly 260,000 distinct CDR3 sequences; 7% to 10% of them were counted only once. The ten largest clones add up to 2% to 2.5% of the sample. The source material was whole blood, sampled in connection with sensitization to the hapten diphenylcyclopropenone (DPC). Every receptor here comes from a woman in her forties with alopecia areata. Some clones in this sample may be carry-over from other donors' samples.

This clonotype showed up just a few times. The chain couples TRBV6-5 to TRBJ1-2; 9 nucleotides match TRBD1. Germline assignment: CDR1 MNHEY and CDR2 SVGAGI. V shed 4 bases and J 2 bases; nucleotides not matched to a gene: 8. This CDR3 region has 16 residues. CDR3 DNA: TGTGCCAGCAGTTTCCGCTGGGACAGGGCCAACTATGGCTACACCTTC. Encoded protein: CASSFRWDRANYGYTF.

The table lists this clonotype with a few counts. CDR3 protein: CSVAGEYRAGSTDTQYF. CDR3 bases: TGCAGTGTCGCAGGCGAGTATCGTGCGGGTAGCACAGATACGCAGTATTTT. The chain combines TRBV20-1 with TRBJ2-3, with D possibly TRBD2 on 5 matching bases. Trimming pared 7 bases from V and 0 bases from J, leaving 23 bases between. Germline CDR1 reads DFQATT; CDR2 reads SNEGSKA (reference sequence). The CDR3 extends over 17 amino acids.

This clonotype was found a few times. V usage is TRBV4-1 and J usage is TRBJ2-3, with 9 positions matching TRBD1. The V gene's germline CDR1 is MGHRA and CDR2 YSYEKL. V lost 2 bases to trimming and J lost 1 base; unmatched junction nucleotides: 7. This CDR3 contains 17 residues. DNA for the CDR3: TGCGCCAGCAGCCAACATCCCCGGGACAGGGGCACAGATACGCAGTATTTT. Protein sequence: CASSQHPRDRGTDTQYF.

The table lists this clonotype with many counts. The CDR3 DNA reads TGCAGCGTTGAAATAGACACTAACAATGAGCAGTTCTTC. It encodes CSVEIDTNNEQFF. This chain uses TRBV29-1 with TRBJ2-1; no definite D call. Germline V gene data show CDR1 as SQVTM and CDR2 as ANQGSEA. The ends were cut back, 2 bases at V and 5 bases at J, with 10 bases in the middle. The CDR3 is 13 amino acids.

The gene calls are TRBV28 and TRBJ2-1, with 7 bases lining up with TRBD1. Trimming at V came to 2 bases and at J to 12 bases, leaving 7 bases not matched to a gene. The CDR3 contains 13 residues. Germline V gene sequence: CDR1 MDHEN, CDR2 SYDVKM. CDR3 bases: TGTGCCAGCAGTTTAGCTGCCAGGGGGTGGCAGTTCTTC. Translating it yields CASSLAARGWQFF.

This clonotype was seen many times. This chain links TRBV21-1 with TRBJ1-5; the table calls TRBD1, which could not be checked here. TRBV21-1 is given as a pseudogene. CDR3 length equals 14 residues. CDR3 region: CASSKGGGNQPQHF. The CDR3 DNA follows: TGTGCCAGCAGCAAAGGGGGCGGGAATCAGCCCCAGCATTTT.

The chain uses TRBV20-1 and TRBJ2-7; either TRBD1 or TRBD2 may supply D (5 bases each). Germline V gives CDR1 DFQATT, CDR2 SNEGSKA (reference sequence). V lost 6 bases, J lost 0 bases, and 21 bases lay in between. The length of the CDR3 is 16 residues. CDR3 DNA sequence: TGCAGTGCCACGCACGGGGCAGGAACGGGCTCCTACGAGCAGTACTTC. Protein sequence: CSATHGAGTGSYEQYF.

This clonotype occurred a few times. The V gene is TRBV29-1, the J gene TRBJ1-2; weak D call: TRBD1 (5 bases). Germline values: CDR1 SQVTM, CDR2 ANQGSEA. V gave up 6 bases and J gave up 9 bases, with 14 bases separating them. The CDR3 has 11 residues. In nucleotides, the CDR3 is TGCAGCGTCTCCCTGGACAACAGCTACACCTTC. This sequence encodes CSVSLDNSYTF.

The sample holds many counts of this clonotype. This chain joins TRBV4-3 and TRBJ1-4, with no clear D. This CDR3 is 14 amino acids long. From germline, CDR1 is LGHNA and CDR2 YSLEER. Deletions cut 1 base from V and 4 bases from J, with 7 bases between. The chain's CDR3 is CASSQGTVNEKLFF. The CDR3 region has the DNA TGCGCCAGCAGCCAAGGGACGGTTAATGAAAAACTGTTTTTT.

This clonotype was detected only a few times. The genes are TRBV4-1 and TRBJ2-3; maybe TRBD2 (6 bases). In germline, CDR1 is MGHRA, CDR2 YSYEKL. Trimming stripped 3 bases from V and 3 bases from J, with 22 bases between. CDR3 length equals 18 residues. The CDR3 region has the DNA TGCGCCAGCAGCCAGGCCATTCCGGTTGCGGGGACTACAGATACGCAGTATTTT. It is translated as CASSQAIPVAGTTDTQYF.

The rearrangement uses TRBV20-1 and TRBJ2-3; either TRBD1 or TRBD2 may fit D (5 bases each). The CDR3 is made up of 12 amino acids. CDR1 and CDR2 (germline): DFQATT, SNEGSKA (reference sequence). Trimming removed 3 bases at V and 1 base at J, with 5 bases between. The CDR3 nucleotides are TGCAGTGCTAGGGGGGGCACAGATACGCAGTATTTT. Translated: CSARGGTDTQYF.

The genes are TRBV15 and TRBJ1-5; D unresolved. The CDR3 has 16 amino acids. The germline V gene encodes CDR1 LNHNV and CDR2 YYDKDF (reference sequence). The V end lost 5 bases, the J end lost 0 bases, and 14 bases lay between the germline ends. The CDR3 nucleotides read TGTGCCACCAGCCCTGCCCCCAGGAATAGCAATCAGCCCCAGCATTTT. Amino acid sequence: CATSPAPRNSNQPQHF.

The rearrangement links TRBV20-1 to TRBJ1-5; D is unclear. The CDR3 is 12 amino acids. Trimming took off 1 base at V and 6 bases at J, with 7 bases between the two ends. Germline loops: CDR1 DFQATT, CDR2 SNEGSKA (reference sequence). The DNA for the CDR3 is TGCAGTGCTAGAGGAGGTGGTCAGCCCCAGCATTTT. It is translated as CSARGGGQPQHF.

This clonotype appeared many times. V gene TRBV6-6 combines with J gene TRBJ2-5, with 7 positions matching TRBD1. Unmatched junction bases numbered 6, after V lost 6 bases and J lost 5 bases. The CDR3 runs 13 residues. CDR1 and CDR2 (germline): MNHNY, SVGAGI (reference sequence). DNA of the CDR3: TGTGCCAGCAGCAGACAGGGCCGGGAGACCCAGTACTTC. As protein: CASSRQGRETQYF.

The rearrangement links TRBV6-1 to TRBJ2-1; TRBD2 aligns across 10 bases. This CDR3 comprises 15 residues. Germline assignment: CDR1 MNHNS and CDR2 SASEGT. The V gene end was trimmed by 7 bases and the J gene end by 2 bases; junction bases not matched to a gene: 5. The CDR3: CASIPTSGPYNEQFF. CDR3 in DNA: TGTGCCAGCATTCCGACTAGCGGGCCCTACAATGAGCAGTTCTTC.

The J gene is TRBJ1-5, the V gene TRBV4-1; 9 bases fit TRBD1. The J segment lost 2 bases and the V segment lost 4 bases, leaving 12 bases of the junction unmatched. Germline CDR1 reads MGHRA; CDR2 reads YSYEKL. The CDR3 is 18 amino acids. The CDR3 coding sequence is TGCGCCAGCAGCCGCGAAACAGGGGGCGAGGTAGGCAATCAGCCCCAGCATTTT. As protein: CASSRETGGEVGNQPQHF.

This clonotype came up many times. The chain uses TRBV15 and TRBJ2-7; D is perhaps TRBD2 (5 bases). The ends were cut back, 0 bases at V and 4 bases at J, with 7 bases in the middle. CDR3 size: 13 residues. Germline CDR1 and CDR2: LNHNV and YYDKDF (reference sequence). CDR3 loop: CATSRDRRYEQYF. DNA of the CDR3: TGTGCCACCAGCAGAGATAGGAGGTACGAGCAGTACTTC.

In its sample, this clonotype was seen a few times. The chain employs TRBV24-1 and TRBJ2-6, with TRBD1 identical over 7 bases. The germline V gene encodes CDR1 KGHDR and CDR2 SFDVKD. The CDR3 totals 20 residues. Trimming removed 3 bases from V and 2 bases from J; junction bases left unmatched: 15. The CDR3 here is CATSDPTQGYPLPGANVLTF. CDR3 coding DNA: TGTGCCACCAGTGATCCAACACAGGGGTACCCCCTCCCTGGGGCCAACGTCCTGACTTTC.

This clonotype was counted between two and nine times. The chain recombines TRBV28 with TRBJ2-5; TRBD2 agrees at 11 bases. Germline CDR1 MDHEN, CDR2 SYDVKM. V lost 6 bases and J lost 4; bases outside the gene matches: 4. CDR3 length: 14 amino acids. The CDR3 coding sequence is TGTGCCAGCAGCCATCTAGCGGGAGGAGAGACCCAGTACTTC. Amino acids: CASSHLAGGETQYF.